The present T cell receptor (beta chain) was sequenced within a study of T-cell memory formation after mild COVID-19. Across the whole study: There were largely donor-specific TCR clusters.

On this clonotype: Its antigen is as yet unknown.

With constant-segment primers, 5'RACE yielded cDNA libraries of TCR alpha and TCR beta that carried sample barcodes and UMIs. In TCRdb, the 5' RACE reads were re-called with MiXCR into one record per CDR3 protein. Of approximately 210,000 distinct CDR3 sequences in the sample, 15% to 20% were seen once. Trimming cost V 4 bases and J 1 base, with 20 bases left between them. The CDR3 contains 17 residues. In germline, CDR1 is SGDLS, CDR2 YYNGEE. General study results and limits: Clonal second-wave expansions that peaked on day 37 had unconfirmed SARS-CoV-2 specificity.

The TCR sequence derives from an adult woman who had mild COVID-19 (a few samples of this study predate the infection). Cell type and time point are not known. Source material: PBMCs or a T cell subset sorted from them (not recorded which). This chain uses TRBV9 with TRBJ2-5; a weak D match, TRBD2 (7 bases). The CDR3 loop is CASSRKGGSGFQETQYF. The CDR3 region has the DNA TGTGCCAGCAGCCGGAAGGGGGGTAGCGGGTTCCAAGAGACCCAGTACTTC.